Below, 21 T cell receptor beta chains from the same sample are listed, as sequenced in a study of breast tumors, draining lymph nodes, adjacent tissues. TCRdb re-called the multiplex PCR reads with MiXCR, one entry per CDR3 protein. This sample has 70,000 or so distinct CDR3 sequences, with approximately 47% found just once. Sequencing was carried out using breast tumor tissue. These receptors originate from a female donor with breast cancer. Some clones in this sample may be carry-over from other donors' samples.

This clonotype was counted at least ten times. CDR3 in amino acids: CASSYPRDRGLVAGNTIYF. Here the CDR3 DNA reads TGTGCCAGCAGTTATCCGAGGGACAGGGGGCTTGTTGCTGGAAACACCATATATTTT. This chain links TRBV6-6 with TRBJ1-3; 12 nucleotides match TRBD1. Germline CDR1 reads MNHNY; CDR2 reads SVGAGI (reference sequence). The trim removed 3 bases at V and 2 bases at J, leaving 11 bases unmatched. The CDR3 extends over 19 amino acids.

This clonotype was detected only once. The chain carries TRBV20-1 and TRBJ1-1, with TRBD1 matching over 8 bases. J gave up 5 bases and V 1 base, and 6 bases lay outside the gene matches. This CDR3 has 14 residues. CDR1 is DFQATT, CDR2 SNEGSKA, per germline (reference sequence). The CDR3 DNA reads as TGCAGTGCTAGAGTGTGGCAGGGGGCGACTGAAGCTTTCTTT. This codes for CSARVWQGATEAFF.

This clonotype was observed at least ten times. The chain joins TRBV11-2 to TRBJ2-7; the match to TRBD1 covers 11 bases. Germline assignment: CDR1 SGHAT and CDR2 FQNNGV. The CDR3 is made up of 15 amino acids. V shed 4 bases, J shed 7 bases, and the junction held 9 bases outside the gene matches. The chain's CDR3 is CASSSGTGGVGEQYF. In nucleotides, the CDR3 is TGTGCCAGCAGCTCTGGGACAGGGGGGGTCGGGGAGCAGTACTTC.

This clonotype was detected many times. The chain employs TRBV10-3 and TRBJ2-7; a possible D gene is TRBD2 (6 bases). V lost 2 bases, J lost 7 bases, and 21 bases lay in between. The CDR3 is 16 amino acids. Germline-derived CDR1 and CDR2 are ENHRY and SYGVKD. The chain's CDR3 is CAISEGLSAYAGEQYF. The CDR3 bases are TGTGCCATCAGTGAGGGTTTGAGCGCCTACGCGGGGGAGCAGTACTTC.

The rearrangement joins TRBV20-1 to TRBJ2-3; 8 nucleotides align to TRBD2. This CDR3 is 13 amino acids long. The trim removed 3 bases at V and 6 bases at J, leaving 5 bases unmatched. Per germline, CDR1 DFQATT and CDR2 SNEGSKA (reference sequence). The CDR3 sequence: CSASAGGRDTQYF. DNA for the CDR3: TGCAGTGCTAGTGCGGGGGGCCGCGATACGCAGTATTTT.

The sample holds a few counts of this clonotype. This may be a read error, as it is one base from a much larger clone. The chain is built from TRBV11-3 and TRBJ2-7; D is uncertain. The germline CDR1 and CDR2 sequences are SGHNT and YENEEA. Trimming shortened V by 4 bases and J by 0 bases, and 13 bases separated the two germline ends. The CDR3 contains 15 residues. CDR3 loop: CASSSGPAASYEQYF. CDR3 nucleotides: TGTGCCAGCAGCTCAGGACCTGCCGCCTCCTACGAGCAGTACTTC.

This clonotype was counted ten times or more. The chain uses TRBV20-1 and TRBJ2-1, with 9 bases aligning to TRBD1. The germline V gene has CDR1 DFQATT and CDR2 SNEGSKA (reference sequence). The CDR3 sequence is 12 residues long. V shed 7 bases, J shed 8 bases, and the junction held 6 bases outside the gene matches. This CDR3 reads CSGSDRGDEQFF. Written as DNA, the CDR3 is TGCAGTGGATCCGACAGGGGGGATGAGCAGTTCTTC.

The chain combines TRBV7-6 with TRBJ1-5; D not resolved. The V and J ends lost 5 bases and 7 bases respectively, with 12 bases between them. Per the germline V gene, CDR1 is SGHVS and CDR2 is FNYEAQ. This CDR3 region has 13 residues. This CDR3 reads CASSPGVRQPQHF. Written as DNA, the CDR3 is TGTGCCAGCAGCCCCGGGGTCCGACAGCCCCAGCATTTT.

This chain connects TRBV25-1 to TRBJ2-7, with D possibly TRBD2 on 7 matching bases. The CDR3 is made up of 13 amino acids. Trimming pared 8 bases from V and 5 bases from J, leaving 16 bases between. CDR1 and CDR2 from the germline V gene are MGHDK and SYGVNS. The CDR3 sequence is CASLRGPSHEQYF. In nucleotides, the CDR3 is TGTGCCAGCTTGCGGGGGCCTTCCCACGAGCAGTACTTC.

The rearrangement joins TRBV11-3 to TRBJ1-6; no definite D call. V lost 1 base, J lost 5 bases, and 3 bases lay in between. Germline CDR1 reads SGHNT; CDR2 reads YENEEA. This CDR3 is 13 amino acids long. The CDR3 here is CASSLGDNSPLHF. The DNA of the CDR3 is TGTGCCAGCAGCTTAGGAGATAATTCACCCCTCCACTTT.

This clonotype was found many times. V and J are TRBV25-1 and TRBJ1-4; no definite D call. From germline, CDR1 is MGHDK and CDR2 SYGVNS. Trimming removed 6 bases at V and 8 bases at J, with 16 bases between. The CDR3 spans 14 residues. The CDR3 nucleotides read TGTGCCAGCAGCGCGGCCTCCCTTGGGGAAAAACTGTTTTTT. Translated: CASSAASLGEKLFF.

This clonotype was seen ten or more times. The gene calls are TRBV29-1 and TRBJ2-1; 8 nucleotides agree with TRBD1. Germline CDR1 reads SQVTM; CDR2 reads ANQGSEA. The junction had 4 bases not matched to a gene; V was cut back by 6 bases and J by 9 bases. This CDR3 is built from 11 residues. The CDR3 DNA reads TGCAGCGTGGACAGGGACGGTGAGCAGTTCTTC. It translates to CSVDRDGEQFF.

This chain links TRBV7-9 with TRBJ1-6; D gene ambiguous. The V gene lost 4 bases and the J gene lost 5 bases, with 15 bases spanning the gap. Germline CDR1 SEHNR, CDR2 FQNEAQ (reference sequence). CDR3 length: 16 residues. CDR3 nucleotides: TGTGCCAGCAGCTCCTCCGTGGGTGGCGATAATTCACCCCTCCACTTT. This translates into CASSSSVGGDNSPLHF.

About this clonotype itself: One junction end does not reproduce the germline sequence, and a read error may be involved. This chain uses TRBV9 with TRBJ2-4; D might be TRBD2 (7 bases). Germline V lookup: CDR1 SGDLS, CDR2 YYNGEE. The CDR3 runs to 17 residues. CDR3 in amino acids: CASSVAGRAGGKTIQYF. CDR3 in DNA: TGTGCCAGCAGCGTAGCGGGGAGGGCCGGGGGCAAAACCATTCAGTACTTC.

In regard to this clonotype: The conserved phenylalanine or tryptophan normally closing the CDR3 is absent here, so this likely arose from a read error. The DNA is omitted, as the CDR3 cannot be located on it reliably, and the CDR3 follows TCRdb's listing. The genes are TRBV20-1 and TRBJ1-3. The CDR3 numbers 9 amino acids, ends counted. Germline V gives CDR1 DFQATT, CDR2 SNEGSKA (reference sequence). The CDR3 sequence is CSAHLSGGV.

In its sample, this clonotype was seen once. This chain joins TRBV7-8 and TRBJ1-2, with D hard to call. This CDR3 contains 14 residues. The V gene lost 4 bases and the J gene lost 3 bases, with 12 bases spanning the gap. The V gene's germline CDR1 is SGHVS and CDR2 FQNEAQ. The CDR3 DNA reads as TGTGCCAGCAGCTCGCCAACAACTTACTATGGCTACACCTTC. Its protein product is CASSSPTTYYGYTF.

This clonotype was counted at least ten times. V usage is TRBV6-5 and J usage is TRBJ1-2, with 7 bases lining up with TRBD1. This CDR3 region has 14 residues. From germline, CDR1 is MNHEY and CDR2 SVGAGI. After removal of 5 bases from V and 8 bases from J, the junction contained 11 bases not matched to a gene. CDR3 bases: TGTGCCAGCAGTCCGACAGGGACATACCGGGGCTACACCTTC. Its protein product is CASSPTGTYRGYTF.

This clonotype was detected ten times or more. This rearrangement joins TRBV7-6 to TRBJ1-3; 8 positions match TRBD1. CDR1 is SGHVS, CDR2 FNYEAQ, per germline. J lost 0 bases, V lost 4 bases, and 2 bases had no gene match. This CDR3 is 15 amino acids long. The CDR3 here is CASSYGQGSGNTIYF. The CDR3 nucleotides read TGTGCCAGCAGCTACGGACAGGGCTCTGGAAACACCATATATTTT.

For this clonotype: Because it lacks the conserved phenylalanine or tryptophan at the end, this CDR3 is likely a read error. The chain uses TRBV19 and TRBJ2-5; 7 bases line up with TRBD1. V shed 6 bases, J shed 2 bases, and the junction held 12 bases outside the gene matches. The CDR3 sequence is 16 residues long. Germline V gene data show CDR1 as LNHDA and CDR2 as SQIVND (reference sequence). DNA of the CDR3: TGTGCCAGTAGCATTACCTCCAGGGGGATTCAAGAGACCCAGTACTCC. Its translation: CASSITSRGIQETQYS.

As regards this clonotype: One junction end disagrees with the germline gene, perhaps due to a read error. V gene TRBV20-1 combines with J gene TRBJ2-5, with 9 bases that match TRBD2. The V gene's germline CDR1 is DFQATT and CDR2 SNEGSKA (reference sequence). This CDR3 comprises 13 residues. CDR3 protein: CSAAGGLGENQYF. The CDR3 DNA reads as TGCAGTGCTGCGGGAGGGTTAGGAGAGAACCAGTACTTC.

Many counts were recorded for this clonotype. The rearrangement joins TRBV12-3 or TRBV12-4 to TRBJ2-7, with 7 positions matching TRBD1. The length of the CDR3 is 14 residues. With 4 bases clipped from V and 3 bases from J, the junction kept 6 bases outside the gene matches. CDR3 loop: CASSSYRGHYEQYF. CDR3 nucleotides: TGTGCCAGCAGTTCCTACAGGGGCCACTACGAGCAGTACTTC.